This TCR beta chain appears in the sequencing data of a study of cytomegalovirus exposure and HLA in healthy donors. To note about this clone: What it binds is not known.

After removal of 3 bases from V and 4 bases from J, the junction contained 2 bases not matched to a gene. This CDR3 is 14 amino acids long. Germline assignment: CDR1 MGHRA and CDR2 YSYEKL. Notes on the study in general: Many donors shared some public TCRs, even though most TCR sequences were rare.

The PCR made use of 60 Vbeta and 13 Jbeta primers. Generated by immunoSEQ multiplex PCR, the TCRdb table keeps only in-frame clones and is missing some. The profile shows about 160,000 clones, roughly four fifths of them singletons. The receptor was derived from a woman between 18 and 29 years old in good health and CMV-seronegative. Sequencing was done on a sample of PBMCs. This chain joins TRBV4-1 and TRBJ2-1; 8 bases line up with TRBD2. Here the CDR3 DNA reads TGCGCCAGCAGCCACGGGACTAGTTACAATGAGCAGTTCTTC. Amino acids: CASSHGTSYNEQFF.